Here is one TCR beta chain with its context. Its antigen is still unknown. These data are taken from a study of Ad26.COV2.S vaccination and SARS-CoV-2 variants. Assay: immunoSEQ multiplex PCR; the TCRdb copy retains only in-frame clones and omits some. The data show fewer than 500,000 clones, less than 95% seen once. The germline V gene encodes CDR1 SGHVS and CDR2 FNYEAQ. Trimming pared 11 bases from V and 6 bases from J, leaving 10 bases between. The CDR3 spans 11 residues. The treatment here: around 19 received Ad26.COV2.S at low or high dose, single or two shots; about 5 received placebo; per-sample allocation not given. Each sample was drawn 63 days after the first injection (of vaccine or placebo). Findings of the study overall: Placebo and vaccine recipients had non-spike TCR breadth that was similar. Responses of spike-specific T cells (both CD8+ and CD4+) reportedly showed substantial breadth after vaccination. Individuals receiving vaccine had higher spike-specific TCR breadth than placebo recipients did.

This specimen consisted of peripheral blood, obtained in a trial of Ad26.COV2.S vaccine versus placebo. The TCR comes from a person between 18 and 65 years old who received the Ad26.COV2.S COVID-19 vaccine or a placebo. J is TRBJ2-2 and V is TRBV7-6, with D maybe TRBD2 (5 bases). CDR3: CAVGEAGELFF. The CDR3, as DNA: TGTGCCGTGGGAGAGGCCGGGGAGCTGTTTTTT.